These 32 T cell receptor beta chains were sequenced from one sample in a study of cytotoxic CD8 clonotypes in ibrutinib-treated CLL. Repertoires were generated with immunoSEQ multiplex PCR, while TCRdb's copy carries only in-frame clones and drops some. Of about 160,000 clones listed, 70% to 85% are singletons. The specimen was PBMCs, collected after 24 months of ibrutinib treatment. The source of these receptors is a human donor with chronic lymphocytic leukemia.

This chain joins TRBV6-1 and TRBJ1-2; 7 bases are shared with TRBD1. V dropped 1 base and J dropped 1; count of bases not matched to a gene: 3. This CDR3 region has 15 residues. The germline V gene has CDR1 MNHNS and CDR2 SASEGT. The CDR3 DNA reads TGTGCCAGCAGTGAAGGACAGGGATTTAACTATGGCTACACCTTC. Encoded protein: CASSEGQGFNYGYTF.

The CDR3 DNA reads TGTGCCTGGAGCGGCAGGCGGGTACTAGCGGTTTCTTACAATGAGCAGTTCTTC. This translates into CAWSGRRVLAVSYNEQFF. V gene TRBV30 combines with J gene TRBJ2-1, with TRBD2 matching over 8 bases. Germline assignment: CDR1 GTSNPN and CDR2 SVGIG (reference sequence). The trim removed 3 bases at V and 4 bases at J, leaving 17 bases unmatched. This CDR3 contains 18 residues. Using reference TRBV30 and TRBJ2-1 for the parts outside the CDR3, the full variable domain is SQTIHQWPATLVQPVGSPLSLECTVEGTSNPNLYWYRQAAGRGLQLLFYSVGIGQISSEVPQNLSASRPQDRQFILSSKKLLLSDSGFYLCAWSGRRVLAVSYNEQFFGPGTRLTVL.

This sequence joins TRBV28 and TRBJ2-5; D might be TRBD1 (5 bases). This CDR3 comprises 14 residues. Germline V gives CDR1 MDHEN, CDR2 SYDVKM. The germline V and J ends were trimmed by 3 bases and 5 bases, with 13 bases remaining between them. CDR3 residues: CASSFRRTLETQYF. The DNA of the CDR3 is TGTGCCAGCAGTTTTCGCAGGACACTGGAGACCCAGTACTTC.

V is TRBV5-6 and J is TRBJ1-2; TRBD1 agrees at 7 bases. This CDR3 contains 12 residues. CDR1 is SGHDT and CDR2 is YYEEEE in the germline V gene. V shed 3 bases, J shed 8 bases, and the junction held 4 bases outside the gene matches. The chain's CDR3 is CASSWTGYGYTF. CDR3 bases: TGTGCCAGCAGCTGGACAGGATACGGCTACACCTTC.

The chain carries TRBV28 and TRBJ1-1; D is possibly TRBD1 (6 bases). The CDR3 loop spans 16 amino acids. Trimming took off 5 bases at V and 0 bases at J, with 16 bases between the two ends. Per germline, CDR1 MDHEN and CDR2 SYDVKM. The CDR3 nucleotides are TGTGCCAGCAGTCAACAGGGAATTTTGGTGAACACTGAAGCTTTCTTT. Translating gives CASSQQGILVNTEAFF.

This chain connects TRBV7-9 to TRBJ1-1, with D perhaps TRBD1 (5 bases). The CDR3 sequence is 18 residues long. The germline CDR1 and CDR2 sequences are SEHNR and FQNEAQ (reference sequence). V was cut by 1 base and J by 2 bases, with 20 bases left in between. The CDR3 DNA is TGTGCCAGCAGCTTAGAAGTAGGAGCGGGCAGGGCAAACACTGAAGCTTTCTTT. It specifies CASSLEVGAGRANTEAFF.

The chain recombines TRBV5-1 with TRBJ2-5; 7 bases match TRBD1. Germline-derived CDR1 and CDR2 are SGHRS and YFSETQ. V trimming: 5 bases; J trimming: 7 bases; junction bases outside the gene matches: 14. The CDR3 has 15 residues. The CDR3 spells CASSSDRARRGTQYF. CDR3 bases: TGCGCCAGCAGTTCCGACAGGGCAAGACGGGGGACCCAGTACTTC.

The chain combines TRBV9 with TRBJ2-3; TRBD1 agrees at 7 bases. CDR1 and CDR2 (germline): SGDLS, YYNGEE. J gave up 2 bases and V 4 bases, and 4 bases lay outside the gene matches. The CDR3 extends over 14 amino acids. This CDR3 reads CASSHRGNTDTQYF. In DNA, the CDR3 is TGTGCCAGCAGCCACAGGGGAAACACAGATACGCAGTATTTT.

The chain couples TRBV29-1 to TRBJ1-2; possible D gene TRBD1, 5 bases. Trimming took 2 bases from V and 5 from J, leaving 15 bases between them. This CDR3 is built from 14 residues. Germline CDR1 and CDR2: SQVTM and ANQGSEA. The CDR3 spells CSVESGQQIYGYTF. In DNA form, the CDR3 reads TGCAGCGTTGAATCGGGGCAGCAAATATATGGCTACACCTTC.

The rearrangement joins TRBV9 to TRBJ1-1, with D uncertain. Between the trimmed V and J ends, which lost 0 bases and 0 bases, there was a span of 6 bases. Germline-derived CDR1 and CDR2 are SGDLS and YYNGEE. This CDR3 region has 14 residues. CDR3 region: CASSVVNLNTEAFF. The DNA of the CDR3 is TGTGCCAGCAGCGTAGTAAACCTGAACACTGAAGCTTTCTTT. Filled out from reference TRBV9 and TRBJ1-1, the complete variable domain reads DSGVTQTPKHLITATGQRVTLRCSPRSGDLSVYWYQQSLDQGLQFLIQYYNGEERAKGNILERFSAQQFPDLHSELNLSSLELGDSALYFCASSVVNLNTEAFFGQGTRLTVV.

In its sample, this clone was seen a few times. This chain joins TRBV6-5 and TRBJ1-2, with 9 bases that match TRBD1. This CDR3 region has 16 residues. V gave up 0 bases and J gave up 7 bases; unmatched junction bases: 9. Germline V gene data show CDR1 as MNHEY and CDR2 as SVGAGI. CDR3 protein: CASSYSNPGQGRGYTF. In DNA, the CDR3 is TGTGCCAGCAGTTACTCGAACCCGGGACAGGGACGTGGCTACACCTTC.

This clone was counted between two and nine times. The chain is built from TRBV2 and TRBJ2-3; D not resolved. Germline V gene lookup returns CDR1 SNHLY and CDR2 FYNNEI. The CDR3 covers 14 residues. V lost 4 bases to trimming and J lost 0 bases, with 8 bases between them. The CDR3 DNA sequence: TGTGCCAGCAGTGCATCGTCTAGCACAGATACGCAGTATTTT. It translates to CASSASSSTDTQYF.

This chain joins TRBV4-3 and TRBJ1-1, with D possibly TRBD1 on 6 matching bases. Germline-derived CDR1 and CDR2 are LGHNA and YSLEER. The CDR3 length is 14 residues. Trimming pared 0 bases from V and 3 bases from J, leaving 8 bases between. For the CDR3, the DNA is TGCGCCAGCAGCCAAGAGGACAGATACACTGAAGCTTTCTTT. It codes for CASSQEDRYTEAFF.

The V and J genes are TRBV11-1 and TRBJ1-1; TRBD1 agrees at 7 bases. CDR1 is SGHAT, CDR2 FQDESV, per germline (reference sequence). The CDR3 sequence is 15 residues long. V lost 5 bases to trimming and J lost 0 bases; unmatched junction nucleotides: 6. CDR3 loop: CASSREGQMNTEAFF. DNA of the CDR3: TGTGCCAGCAGCAGGGAGGGACAGATGAACACTGAAGCTTTCTTT.

The V gene is TRBV7-2, the J gene TRBJ2-7, with 8 bases identical to TRBD2. Trimming cost V 1 base and J 0 bases; bases outside gene matches: 5. This CDR3 region has 16 residues. Germline assignment: CDR1 SGHTA and CDR2 FQGNSA. This CDR3 reads CASSLVLAGGSYEQYF. The DNA of the CDR3 is TGTGCCAGCAGCTTAGTTTTGGCGGGGGGCTCCTACGAGCAGTACTTC.

This clone was recorded a few times. This sequence joins TRBV14 and TRBJ2-2; D may be TRBD1 (6 bases). V lost 4 bases to trimming and J lost 0 bases, with 12 bases between them. Germline V gene lookup returns CDR1 SGHDN and CDR2 FVKESK. The CDR3 covers 16 residues. The CDR3 is CASSLRPGANTGELFF. CDR3 bases: TGTGCCAGCAGCCTGCGGCCAGGGGCGAACACCGGGGAGCTGTTTTTT.

The chain has TRBV5-1 and TRBJ2-5; D is undetermined. There are 11 residues in the CDR3. CDR1 and CDR2 from the germline V gene are SGHRS and YFSETQ. Trimming stripped 3 bases from V and 4 bases from J, with 4 bases between. The CDR3 sequence: CASSSGETQYF. As DNA, the CDR3 is TGCGCCAGCAGCTCGGGAGAGACCCAGTACTTC.

The rearrangement uses TRBV7-8 and TRBJ2-7, with D possibly TRBD2 on 6 matching bases. This CDR3 is 13 amino acids long. Trimming cost V 5 bases and J 4 bases, with 12 bases left between them. The germline gives CDR1 SGHVS, CDR2 FQNEAQ. Here the CDR3 DNA reads TGTGCCAGCAGCCAGCAGACTAGTTACGAGCAGTACTTC. Its protein is CASSQQTSYEQYF. The full variable domain, completed using reference TRBV7-8 and TRBJ2-7, is GAGVSQSPRYKVAKRGQDVALRCDPISGHVSLFWYQQALGQGPEFLTYFQNEAQLDKSGLPSDRFFAERPEGSVSTLKIQRTQQEDSAVYLCASSQQTSYEQYFGPGTRLTVT.

This chain joins TRBV18 and TRBJ1-5, with 10 bases identical to TRBD1. The ends lost 3 bases at V and 7 bases at J; junction bases unmatched: 9. The CDR3 contains 16 residues. From germline, CDR1 is KGHSH and CDR2 LQKENI. The CDR3 reads CASSPTRQGAGQPQHF. The CDR3 DNA sequence: TGTGCCAGCTCACCTACTAGACAGGGGGCAGGGCAGCCCCAGCATTTT.

The rearrangement uses TRBV11-2 and TRBJ1-1; D uncertain. Trimming removed 4 bases at V and 6 bases at J, with 6 bases between. Germline CDR1 and CDR2: SGHAT and FQNNGV. There are 11 residues in the CDR3. CDR3 in DNA: TGTGCCAGCAGCTACCGAGCTGAAGCTTTCTTT. This gives the protein CASSYRAEAFF.

For this clone: Other DNA sequences in the sample encode the same CDR3. This chain uses TRBV7-8 with TRBJ1-1; TRBD1 is a possible D gene (5 bases). V lost 1 base, J lost 5 bases, and 11 bases lay in between. The length of the CDR3 is 14 residues. Germline lookup yields CDR1 SGHVS and CDR2 FQNEAQ. CDR3 residues: CASSLDQGVTEAFF. CDR3 sequence (DNA): TGTGCCAGCAGCTTAGATCAAGGGGTGACTGAAGCTTTCTTT.

J is TRBJ2-1 and V is TRBV11-3; the match to TRBD2 covers 9 bases. This CDR3 is 18 amino acids long. Unmatched junction bases numbered 7, after V lost 1 base and J lost 0 bases. Germline lookup yields CDR1 SGHNT and CDR2 YENEEA. CDR3 bases: TGTGCCAGCAGCTTAGTTCTAGCGGGGATTCTCTCCTACAATGAGCAGTTCTTC. Translated, it gives CASSLVLAGILSYNEQFF.

The gene calls are TRBV6-1 and TRBJ2-7; tentative D call: TRBD1 (7 bases). V was trimmed by 4 bases and J by 5 bases, leaving 12 bases between them. The CDR3 contains 13 residues. Germline V gene lookup returns CDR1 MNHNS and CDR2 SASEGT. DNA for the CDR3: TGTGCCAGCAGTGTCCAGGGGGGTAACGAGCAGTACTTC. It translates to CASSVQGGNEQYF.

The V and J genes are TRBV6-5 and TRBJ2-1; the match to TRBD2 covers 10 bases. CDR1 and CDR2 from the germline V gene are MNHEY and SVGAGI. The CDR3 has 16 amino acids. The V segment lost 0 bases and the J segment 7 bases; nucleotides outside the gene matches: 6. Here the CDR3 DNA reads TGTGCCAGCAGTTACTCCGGGACTAGCGTTTTGAATGAGCAGTTCTTC. Translating it yields CASSYSGTSVLNEQFF.

J is TRBJ1-1 and V is TRBV6-1, with D possibly matching TRBD1 (5 bases). CDR1 is MNHNS and CDR2 is SASEGT in the germline V gene. Trimming pared 8 bases from V and 4 bases from J, leaving 11 bases between. The CDR3 runs to 12 residues. The DNA for the CDR3 is TGTGCCAGCCAAAACAGGCTCACTGAAGCTTTCTTT. This sequence encodes CASQNRLTEAFF.

This clone has a handful of counts. The rearrangement joins TRBV6-5 to TRBJ1-2; D is perhaps TRBD1 (5 bases). This CDR3 is 14 amino acids long. CDR1 is MNHEY, CDR2 SVGAGI, per germline. Trimming stripped 2 bases from V and 7 bases from J, with 14 bases between. CDR3 sequence: CASSYGTGSAGYTF. In nucleotides, the CDR3 is TGTGCCAGCAGTTACGGGACGGGGAGCGCTGGCTACACCTTC.

Only one count was recorded for this clone. The chain uses TRBV6-6 and TRBJ1-1, with TRBD1 matching 7 bases. Germline CDR1 and CDR2: MNHNY and SVGAGI (reference sequence). Germline trimming cut 5 bases from V and 10 bases from J; bases unmatched to any gene: 4. This CDR3 has 11 residues. For the CDR3, the DNA is TGTGCCAGCAGTGACCGGGACAGAGCTTTCTTT. This translates into CASSDRDRAFF.

This clone was seen a few times. The chain is built from TRBV6-5 and TRBJ2-7; 9 nucleotides align to TRBD1. CDR3 length equals 13 residues. Looked up from germline, CDR1 is MNHEY and CDR2 is SVGAGI. V was clipped by 6 bases and J by 9 bases; unmatched bases: 9. CDR3 sequence reads: CASSQGYRGRQYF. For the CDR3, the DNA is TGTGCCAGCAGCCAAGGCTACAGGGGGCGGCAGTACTTC.

The chain carries TRBV27 and TRBJ1-2, with a weak D call TRBD1 (5 bases). From germline, CDR1 is MNHEY and CDR2 SMNVEV (reference sequence). This CDR3 is built from 17 residues. V was shortened by 5 bases and J by 2 bases, with 21 bases between the two germline ends. Here the CDR3 reads CASSKYVQGGGNYGYTF. The CDR3 DNA sequence: TGTGCCAGCAGTAAATACGTCCAGGGTGGCGGGAACTATGGCTACACCTTC.

The chain has TRBV5-1 and TRBJ2-7; no firm D call. Looked up from germline, CDR1 is SGHRS and CDR2 is YFSETQ. This CDR3 has 19 amino acids. Trimming pared 3 bases from V and 1 base from J, leaving 26 bases between. The CDR3: CASSSSPFWKFRDSYEQYF. The DNA for the CDR3 is TGCGCCAGCAGCTCAAGCCCCTTCTGGAAGTTTAGGGATTCCTACGAGCAGTACTTC.

The chain carries TRBV12-2 and TRBJ2-1; no DNA check was done on the table's D call, TRBD2. TRBV12-2 is flagged as a pseudogene. The CDR3 is 14 amino acids. CDR3 residues: CASVWSAEHNEQFF. In DNA form, the CDR3 reads TGTGCAAGCGTCTGGTCTGCGGAACACAATGAGCAGTTCTTC.

This chain connects TRBV5-1 to TRBJ1-1, with a tentative D call TRBD1 (6 bases). Germline lookup yields CDR1 SGHRS and CDR2 YFSETQ. Trimming left V 1 base short and J 11 bases short, with 15 bases between. CDR3 length equals 13 residues. CDR3 sequence reads: CASSLTGHLGAFF. CDR3 DNA sequence: TGCGCCAGCAGCTTGACGGGACATCTGGGGGCTTTCTTT.